These 26 T cell receptor beta chains were all obtained from the same sample, sequenced in a study of shared T cell receptors in the human thymus. Clones were sequenced by immunoSEQ multiplex PCR, and TCRdb holds only the in-frame ones, with some missing. The profile shows 450,000 to 650,000 clones, around 82% of them singletons. The same sample was also studied in work on human thymus T cells.

Material for sequencing was thymocytes. The receptors were sampled from a boy under three years old with a congenital heart defect.

V and J are TRBV7-9 and TRBJ2-7; no clear D. This CDR3 is built from 13 residues. Germline CDR1 is SEHNR and CDR2 is FQNEAQ (reference sequence). V dropped 1 base and J dropped 1 base, with 5 bases sitting between them. The CDR3 DNA sequence: TGTGCCAGCAGCTTAGGAGTATCCTACGAGCAGTACTTC. Encoded protein: CASSLGVSYEQYF. The variable domain in full, with the rest retrieved from reference TRBV7-9 and TRBJ2-7, is DTGVSQNPRHKITKRGQNVTFRCDPISEHNRLYWYRQTLGQGPEFLTYFQNEAQLEKSRLLSDRFSAERPKGSFSTLEIQRTEQGDSAMYLCASSLGVSYEQYFGPGTRLTVT.

Only a few counts were recorded for this clone. As DNA, the CDR3 is TGCGCCAGCAGCCAAGAAAGCGGGAGGGCCTACAATGAGCAGTTCTTC. It yields the protein CASSQESGRAYNEQFF. The chain combines TRBV4-3 with TRBJ2-1; 10 bases are a match to TRBD2. The trim removed 0 bases at V and 2 bases at J, leaving 1 base unmatched. The CDR3 extends over 16 amino acids. The germline CDR1 and CDR2 sequences are LGHNA and YSLEER.

V and J are TRBV11-2 and TRBJ2-1, with 10 nucleotides matching TRBD2. Germline CDR1 reads SGHAT; CDR2 reads FQNNGV. The V segment lost 8 bases and the J segment 0 bases; nucleotides outside the gene matches: 13. The CDR3 consists of 18 residues. The CDR3 DNA follows: TGTGCCAGCCGGGGGGAGGCTAGCGGGGGCCTCTCCTACAATGAGCAGTTCTTC. This codes for CASRGEASGGLSYNEQFF.

A single count supports this clone. The V and J genes are TRBV5-1 and TRBJ2-3, with 11 bases lining up with TRBD2. V dropped 2 bases and J dropped 5; count of bases not matched to a gene: 10. The germline V gene has CDR1 SGHRS and CDR2 YFSETQ. CDR3 length: 17 amino acids. As DNA, the CDR3 is TGCGCCAGCAGCTTACCCGGGACTAGCGGAGTGGGAGATACGCAGTATTTT. This translates into CASSLPGTSGVGDTQYF.

In its sample, this clone was seen once. V and J are TRBV12-2 and TRBJ1-1; TRBD1 was called by the table and not checked on the DNA. TRBV12-2 is a pseudogene segment. This CDR3 region has 15 residues. The chain's CDR3 is CASRPRTQMNTEAFF. The CDR3 DNA sequence: TGTGCAAGTCGTCCCCGGACACAGATGAACACTGAAGCTTTCTTT.

The chain recombines TRBV27 with TRBJ2-3, with 15 bases identical to TRBD2. CDR3 length: 20 amino acids. CDR1 and CDR2 (germline): MNHEY, SMNVEV (reference sequence). J was trimmed by 0 bases and V by 6 bases; bases with no gene match: 13. The CDR3, as DNA: TGTGCCAGCAGCCTCGCTTGGGGACTAGCGGGAGGCCCTAGCACAGATACGCAGTATTTT. This gives the protein CASSLAWGLAGGPSTDTQYF.

This clone was detected a few times. The chain carries TRBV7-2 and TRBJ1-1, with TRBD1 matching over 8 bases. Trimming at V came to 5 bases and at J to 0 bases, leaving 8 bases not matched to a gene. This CDR3 spans 16 amino acids. CDR1 is SGHTA and CDR2 is FQGNSA in the germline V gene. CDR3 in DNA: TGTGCCAGCAGCCCCCGGACAGGGAGGCTGAACACTGAAGCTTTCTTT. It specifies CASSPRTGRLNTEAFF.

The V call is TRBV11-3, the J call TRBJ2-1, with 8 bases that match TRBD2. The CDR3 contains 15 residues. Germline CDR1 is SGHNT and CDR2 is YENEEA. V shed 2 bases, J shed 2 bases, and the junction held 2 bases outside the gene matches. CDR3 protein: CASSLRTSTYNEQFF. DNA for the CDR3: TGTGCCAGCAGCTTAAGGACTAGCACCTACAATGAGCAGTTCTTC.

This clone was found a few times. V usage is TRBV5-4 and J usage is TRBJ1-6; TRBD1 is a possible D gene (5 bases). The CDR3 totals 15 residues. Between the trimmed V and J ends, which lost 0 bases and 5 bases, there was a span of 9 bases. Germline CDR1 reads SGHNT; CDR2 reads YYREEE (reference sequence). The chain's CDR3 is CASSLGQPHNSPLHF. CDR3 bases: TGTGCCAGCAGCTTGGGACAGCCCCATAATTCACCCCTCCACTTT.

V is TRBV27 and J is TRBJ2-7; 8 bases agree with TRBD2. The V gene's germline CDR1 is MNHEY and CDR2 SMNVEV (reference sequence). With V trimmed by 2 bases and J by 5 bases, 8 bases remained unmatched. CDR3 length: 15 residues. The CDR3 is CASSLTAGGPDEQYF. CDR3 coding DNA: TGTGCCAGCAGTTTAACGGCGGGAGGCCCCGACGAGCAGTACTTC.

As regards this clone: The junction does not match germline at one end; this may be a read error. The V gene is TRBV5-6, the J gene TRBJ2-5; D perhaps matches TRBD1 (5 bases). The germline CDR1 and CDR2 sequences are SGHDT and YYEEEE. This CDR3 region has 14 residues. The CDR3 here is CASRLASGQETQYF. Here the CDR3 DNA reads TGTGCCAGCCGCTTGGCGTCAGGGCAGGAGACCCAGTACTTC.

V gene TRBV11-1 combines with J gene TRBJ2-3; D is perhaps TRBD2 (6 bases). V was shortened by 6 bases and J by 6 bases, with 19 bases between the two germline ends. Germline CDR1 is SGHAT and CDR2 is FQDESV (reference sequence). The CDR3 contains 15 residues. CDR3 DNA: TGTGCCAGCAGAAGCGGGCTGGTGGCTATGGATACGCAGTATTTT. Translation: CASRSGLVAMDTQYF.

This clone was detected only once. The V and J genes are TRBV10-1 and TRBJ2-7, with TRBD2 as a possible D gene (5 bases). Trimming pared 10 bases from V and 1 base from J, leaving 20 bases between. This CDR3 spans 15 amino acids. Germline CDR1 is WNHNN and CDR2 is SYGVQD (reference sequence). The CDR3 DNA is TGCGCCATCAGCGGTTGTGCGGGCCCATCCTACGAGCAGTACTTC. Translation: CAISGCAGPSYEQYF.

V is TRBV28 and J is TRBJ2-1; TRBD2 agrees at 7 bases. V trimming: 7 bases; J trimming: 9 bases; junction bases outside the gene matches: 9. The CDR3 is 13 amino acids. Germline V gene data show CDR1 as MDHEN and CDR2 as SYDVKM. CDR3 in amino acids: CASTGGRVGEQFF. The DNA of the CDR3 is TGTGCCAGCACTGGCGGGAGAGTCGGTGAGCAGTTCTTC.

The V and J genes are TRBV4-1 and TRBJ2-3; D is possibly TRBD2 (7 bases). CDR3 length: 20 amino acids. CDR1 is MGHRA and CDR2 is YSYEKL in the germline V gene. Deletions cut 6 bases from V and 6 bases from J, with 34 bases between. DNA for the CDR3: TGCGCCAGCAGACCGGTCAGGGACCTTACGGGGGGCGTCGATGTGGATACGCAGTATTTT. It yields the protein CASRPVRDLTGGVDVDTQYF.

The chain employs TRBV5-6 and TRBJ1-6, with TRBD1 as a possible D gene (5 bases). V lost 4 bases and J lost 13, with 18 bases in between. The CDR3 sequence is 14 residues long. Looked up from germline, CDR1 is SGHDT and CDR2 is YYEEEE. The CDR3 DNA reads TGTGCCAGCAGCCTAGGGACGGCGGGAGGTCCCCTCCACTTT. Protein: CASSLGTAGGPLHF.

This sequence joins TRBV4-2 and TRBJ2-7, with 9 bases lining up with TRBD1. The germline gives CDR1 LGHNA, CDR2 YNFKEQ. With V trimmed by 3 bases and J by 1 base, 1 base remained unmatched. The CDR3 is 14 amino acids. This chain's CDR3 is CASSQGQGSYEQYF. The CDR3 region has the DNA TGTGCCAGCAGCCAGGGACAGGGTTCCTACGAGCAGTACTTC.

This chain joins TRBV28 and TRBJ2-7, with a tentative D call TRBD1 (6 bases). V lost 10 bases, J lost 1 base, and 11 bases lay in between. CDR1 and CDR2 from the germline V gene are MDHEN and SYDVKM. The CDR3 has 12 residues. The CDR3 loop is CATRQESYEQYF. CDR3 DNA: TGTGCCACCCGACAGGAATCCTACGAGCAGTACTTC.

The chain joins TRBV13 to TRBJ2-2; 10 nucleotides match TRBD1. CDR1 and CDR2 from the germline V gene are PRHDT and FYEKMQ (reference sequence). The CDR3 contains 16 residues. Losses at the gene ends were 8 bases for V and 5 bases for J; bases not matched to a gene: 11. The CDR3 DNA reads TGTGCCAGCGGCCCACGGGACAGGGGACGGACCGGGGAGCTGTTTTTT. Its protein product is CASGPRDRGRTGELFF. Together with reference TRBV13 and TRBJ2-2, the CDR3 gives the full variable domain: AAGVIQSPRHLIKEKRETATLKCYPIPRHDTVYWYQQGPGQDPQFLISFYEKMQSDKGSIPDRFSAQQFSDYHSELNMSSLELGDSALYFCASGPRDRGRTGELFFGEGSRLTVL.

This clone has only a few counts. The chain couples TRBV5-1 to TRBJ1-1; no clear D. CDR1 is SGHRS, CDR2 YFSETQ, per germline. V was trimmed by 3 bases and J by 2 bases, leaving 8 bases between them. This CDR3 spans 13 amino acids. This chain's CDR3 is CASSWEGNTEAFF. In nucleotides, the CDR3 is TGCGCCAGCAGCTGGGAGGGAAACACTGAAGCTTTCTTT. Complete variable domain (other parts from reference TRBV5-1 and TRBJ1-1): KAGVTQTPRYLIKTRGQQVTLSCSPISGHRSVSWYQQTPGQGLQFLFEYFSETQRNKGNFPGRFSGRQFSNSRSEMNVSTLELGDSALYLCASSWEGNTEAFFGQGTRLTVV.

The chain joins TRBV9 to TRBJ2-3, with 14 bases identical to TRBD2. V lost 0 bases, J lost 3 bases, and 9 bases stayed unmatched. The germline V gene encodes CDR1 SGDLS and CDR2 YYNGEE. This CDR3 spans 19 amino acids. CDR3 in DNA: TGTGCCAGCAGCGTAGCTGGGACTAGCGGGAGATTTGGAACAGATACGCAGTATTTT. This codes for CASSVAGTSGRFGTDTQYF.

The rearrangement links TRBV6-4 to TRBJ2-2; no clear D. Looked up from germline, CDR1 is MRHNA and CDR2 is SNTAGT. V was shortened by 5 bases and J by 1 base, with 8 bases between the two germline ends. The CDR3 contains 14 residues. CDR3 sequence (DNA): TGTGCCAGCAGTCCGAGCGAGAACACCGGGGAGCTGTTTTTT. Its translation: CASSPSENTGELFF.

This rearrangement joins TRBV30 to TRBJ2-3, with TRBD2 matching 14 bases. V lost 0 bases, J lost 6 bases, and 8 bases stayed unmatched. Looked up from germline, CDR1 is GTSNPN and CDR2 is SVGIG (reference sequence). CDR3 length equals 17 residues. DNA for the CDR3: TGTGCCTGGAGTGTACGGTGGACTAGCGGGAGGTTGGATACGCAGTATTTT. Encoded protein: CAWSVRWTSGRLDTQYF. Drawing the rest from reference TRBV30 and TRBJ2-3, the complete variable domain is SQTIHQWPATLVQPVGSPLSLECTVEGTSNPNLYWYRQAAGRGLQLLFYSVGIGQISSEVPQNLSASRPQDRQFILSSKKLLLSDSGFYLCAWSVRWTSGRLDTQYFGPGTRLTVL.

CDR3 sequence (DNA): TGTGCCAGCAGACAAACCCGGGACAGAGTATACAATGAGCAGTTCTTC. Protein sequence: CASRQTRDRVYNEQFF. The chain has TRBV11-2 and TRBJ2-1; 7 nucleotides agree with TRBD1. Trimming at V came to 6 bases and at J to 4 bases, leaving 12 bases not matched to a gene. The CDR3 totals 16 residues. The V gene's germline CDR1 is SGHAT and CDR2 FQNNGV.

Only one count was recorded for this clone. The CDR3 is CASSLGRVWFF. The CDR3 nucleotides read TGTGCCAGCAGCTTGGGGCGGGTTTGGTTCTTC. The chain couples TRBV5-6 to TRBJ2-1; D is possibly TRBD2 (5 bases). Looked up from germline, CDR1 is SGHDT and CDR2 is YYEEEE. The CDR3 is 11 amino acids. The germline V and J ends were trimmed by 0 bases and 15 bases, with 10 bases remaining between them.

V and J are TRBV4-3 and TRBJ1-1; D may be TRBD1 (6 bases). Germline loops: CDR1 LGHNA, CDR2 YSLEER. CDR3 length: 16 amino acids. V dropped 4 bases and J dropped 3 bases, with 18 bases sitting between them. Here the CDR3 DNA reads TGCGCCAGCAGCCCAAATCAAACAGGGATGGACACTGAAGCTTTCTTT. Encoded protein: CASSPNQTGMDTEAFF.